Below are 5 T cell receptor beta chains sequenced from a single sample in a study of T-cell memory formation after mild COVID-19. MiXCR, applied by TCRdb to the 5' RACE reads, yields one record per CDR3 protein. Among a few hundred thousand distinct CDR3 sequences, more than 15% were seen once, and the ten largest hold approximately 20%. Sequencing input: PBMCs or a T cell subset sorted from them (not recorded which). The receptor set was obtained from a man aged 18 to 30 who had mild COVID-19 (a few samples of this study predate the infection). Cell type and time point are not known.

This chain connects TRBV7-2 to TRBJ1-5, with D maybe TRBD1 (5 bases). The germline V gene encodes CDR1 SGHTA and CDR2 FQGNSA. The CDR3 consists of 13 residues. The germline V and J ends were trimmed by 8 bases and 3 bases, with 11 bases remaining between them. This CDR3 is CASLQDLNQPQHF. The CDR3 DNA reads as TGTGCCAGCCTACAGGACCTCAATCAGCCCCAGCATTTT.

This clonotype was picked up many times. J is TRBJ1-2 and V is TRBV7-2; TRBD1 matches 7 bases. Losses at the gene ends were 5 bases for V and 8 bases for J; bases not matched to a gene: 8. Per the germline V gene, CDR1 is SGHTA and CDR2 is FQGNSA. The CDR3 totals 13 residues. The CDR3 protein is CASSPRQGGGYTF. The CDR3 DNA sequence: TGTGCCAGCAGCCCTAGGCAGGGGGGAGGCTACACCTTC.

This clonotype showed up just a few times. Written as DNA, the CDR3 is TGCGCCAGCAGCCAGAGCGGGGGGGGCCGAAATGAGCAGTTCTTC. This gives the protein CASSQSGGGRNEQFF. The gene calls are TRBV4-1 and TRBJ2-1; 10 bases are shared with TRBD2. The length of the CDR3 is 15 residues. Looked up from germline, CDR1 is MGHRA and CDR2 is YSYEKL. Losses at the gene ends were 3 bases for V and 7 bases for J; bases not matched to a gene: 6.

This clonotype has ten or more counts. The gene calls are TRBV20-1 and TRBJ2-1, with D perhaps matching TRBD1 (6 bases). The CDR3 is 13 residues long. Germline V gives CDR1 DFQATT, CDR2 SNEGSKA (reference sequence). Trimming took 8 bases from V and 8 from J, leaving 19 bases between them. The DNA for the CDR3 is TGCAGTCCAGGGACCCTCACAGGGTATGAGCAGTTCTTC. Protein: CSPGTLTGYEQFF.

The chain recombines TRBV2 with TRBJ2-3; D is perhaps TRBD1 or TRBD2 (5 bases each). The CDR3 consists of 16 residues. The V gene's germline CDR1 is SNHLY and CDR2 FYNNEI. Trimming removed 7 bases at V and 2 bases at J, with 19 bases between. CDR3 sequence: CASTPIGEGFTDTQYF. CDR3 in DNA: TGTGCCAGCACACCCATTGGCGAGGGGTTCACAGATACGCAGTATTTT.